The TCR beta chain under discussion was sequenced for a study of tumor-infiltrating lymphocytes in primary liver carcinoma. As for the study in general: These were node-negative, non-metastatic T1-T3 tumors of roughly 4 to 10 cm. Every sample contained roughly 3.65 to 7.13 million productive TCRbeta reads, and these numbers were similar from one tissue type to another.

Co-extraction of RNA and DNA was performed on about 18-30 mg of unsorted bulk tissue. Each participant had primary liver carcinoma, and surgical resection was the treatment. At least ten counts were recorded for this clonotype. Antigen specificity is unknown. Starting from 500 ng of total RNA, TCR beta cDNA was produced with a primer in the constant region. Three nested multiplex PCR rounds, a slightly modified ARM-PCR method, built the TCR beta libraries. A C-beta reverse primer and TRBV1-TRBV30 forward primers served in each of the first two PCR rounds, at ten to eleven cycles apiece. A single record per CDR3 protein comes from TCRdb applying MiXCR to the multiplex PCR reads. Altogether fewer than 90,000 distinct CDR3 sequences are present, 55% to 85% being singletons, with the ten largest covering approximately 19%. V dropped 9 bases and J dropped 6 bases, with 18 bases sitting between them. The CDR3 is 14 residues long.

Study findings and constraints: Tumor top-250-clone fractions significantly exceeded those of blood (p = 0.039).

The TCR sequence derives from a man between 35 and 55 years old with primary liver carcinoma and hepatitis B virus infection. The material sequenced was liver tumor tissue from sampling region 1. Subset described: tumor region T1, superior pole. The chain is built from TRBV12-3 or TRBV12-4 and TRBJ2-1, with a possible D match to TRBD2 (6 bases). The CDR3 sequence is CASSTGRRGNEQFF. The CDR3, as DNA: TGTGCCAGTAGTACAGGTCGGAGGGGCAATGAGCAGTTCTTC.